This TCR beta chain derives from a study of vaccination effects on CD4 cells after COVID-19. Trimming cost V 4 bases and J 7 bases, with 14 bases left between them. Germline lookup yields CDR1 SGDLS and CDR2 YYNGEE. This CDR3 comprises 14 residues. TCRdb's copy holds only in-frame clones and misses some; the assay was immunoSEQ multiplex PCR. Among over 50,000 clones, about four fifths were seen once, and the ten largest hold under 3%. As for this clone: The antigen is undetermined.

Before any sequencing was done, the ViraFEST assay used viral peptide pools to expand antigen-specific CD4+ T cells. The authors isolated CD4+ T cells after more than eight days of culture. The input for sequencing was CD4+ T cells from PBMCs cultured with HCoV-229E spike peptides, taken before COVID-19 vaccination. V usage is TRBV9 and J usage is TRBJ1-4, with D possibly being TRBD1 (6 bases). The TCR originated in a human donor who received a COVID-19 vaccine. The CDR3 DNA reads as TGTGCCAGCAGCCCCCGTGGGGGCTTTGAAAAACTGTTTTTT. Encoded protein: CASSPRGGFEKLFF.